Below are 21 T cell receptor beta chains sequenced from a single sample in a study of control samples from healthy donors and cancer patients. This table comes from immunoSEQ multiplex PCR, and its TCRdb copy is limited to in-frame clones, with some not included. The repertoire has some 79,000 clones, 90% to 95% of them found once; the top ten carry around 1.3%. The sample was PBMCs. Receptor source: a middle-aged woman with lung cancer.

V usage is TRBV12-5 and J usage is TRBJ2-7, with 10 bases lining up with TRBD2. The length of the CDR3 is 19 residues. V shed 7 bases, J shed 2 bases, and the junction held 20 bases outside the gene matches. Looked up from germline, CDR1 is LGHNT and CDR2 is FRNRAP. The CDR3, as DNA: TGTGCTAGTGCTCCTCCCCCGGGGGGGCTAGCGGGGGTCGCCTACGAGCAGTACTTC. This encodes CASAPPPGGLAGVAYEQYF.

This chain links TRBV30 with TRBJ2-3; D may be TRBD1 (5 bases). Between the trimmed V and J ends, which lost 4 bases and 2 bases, there was a span of 10 bases. The CDR3 sequence is 13 residues long. CDR1 and CDR2 from the germline V gene are GTSNPN and SVGIG (reference sequence). The CDR3 nucleotides read TGTGCCTGGATCCCAGGGTCCACAGATACGCAGTATTTT. Protein sequence: CAWIPGSTDTQYF.

This rearrangement joins TRBV25-1 to TRBJ1-3; D perhaps matches TRBD1 (6 bases). The CDR3 covers 16 residues. The V and J ends lost 5 bases and 0 bases respectively, with 14 bases between them. In germline, CDR1 is MGHDK, CDR2 SYGVNS. The CDR3 loop reads CASSQHRVSSGNTIYF. The CDR3 bases are TGTGCCAGCAGTCAGCACAGGGTTAGCTCTGGAAACACCATATATTTT.

This CDR3 reads CASSITGYNEQFF. In DNA form, the CDR3 reads TGTGCCAGTAGTATAACAGGCTACAATGAGCAGTTCTTC. This chain joins TRBV19 and TRBJ2-1, with D perhaps TRBD1 (5 bases). Trimming stripped 2 bases from V and 3 bases from J, with 5 bases between. Germline V lookup: CDR1 LNHDA, CDR2 SQIVND (reference sequence). The length of the CDR3 is 13 residues.

This chain joins TRBV11-2 and TRBJ1-5; possible D gene TRBD1, 5 bases. The CDR3 has 15 residues. CDR1 SGHAT and CDR2 FQNNGV come from the germline V gene. Trimming left V 1 base short and J 3 bases short, with 10 bases between. CDR3 sequence (DNA): TGTGCCAGCAGCTTAGCCGGGGGTCTCAATCAGCCCCAGCATTTT. Translation gives CASSLAGGLNQPQHF.

The V and J genes are TRBV7-9 and TRBJ1-2; 8 nucleotides line up with TRBD1. This CDR3 is 16 amino acids long. The V segment lost 5 bases and the J segment 4 bases; nucleotides outside the gene matches: 12. Germline V CDR1 and CDR2: SEHNR, FQNEAQ (reference sequence). CDR3 bases: TGTGCCAGCAGCACCACCGACAGGGGCCGGGTCTATGGCTACACCTTC. Translated, it gives CASSTTDRGRVYGYTF.

V is TRBV18 and J is TRBJ1-2, with no clear D. V was cut by 3 bases and J by 1 base, with 6 bases left in between. The CDR3 contains 13 residues. The germline V gene has CDR1 KGHSH and CDR2 LQKENI. As DNA, the CDR3 is TGTGCCAGCTCACCCGACAATAACTATGGCTACACCTTC. This sequence encodes CASSPDNNYGYTF.

V and J are TRBV2 and TRBJ1-2, with 9 bases aligning to TRBD1. V gave up 6 bases and J gave up 4 bases; unmatched junction bases: 15. The CDR3 covers 17 residues. Germline V gene sequence: CDR1 SNHLY, CDR2 FYNNEI. As DNA, the CDR3 is TGTGCCAGCAGAGGGGGACAGGGCTTGCCGGGAGGCTATGGCTACACCTTC. It specifies CASRGGQGLPGGYGYTF.

The chain combines TRBV6-2 or TRBV6-3 with TRBJ2-3; 9 bases fit TRBD2. With V trimmed by 0 bases and J by 2 bases, 6 bases remained unmatched. The CDR3 runs to 17 residues. The germline V gene encodes CDR1 MNHEY and CDR2 SVGEGT. CDR3 loop: CASSYSQSGGHTDTQYF. CDR3 coding DNA: TGTGCCAGCAGTTACTCGCAGAGCGGGGGGCACACAGATACGCAGTATTTT.

The CDR3 region has the DNA TGTGCCAGCAGCACACAGGGACGGGCTTTCTTT. This translates into CASSTQGRAFF. V gene TRBV5-6 combines with J gene TRBJ1-1; D possibly corresponds to TRBD1 (6 bases). V lost 4 bases, J lost 11 bases, and 12 bases lay in between. In germline, CDR1 is SGHDT, CDR2 YYEEEE. The CDR3 has 11 residues.

The chain recombines TRBV6-4 with TRBJ2-3; the match to TRBD2 covers 8 bases. Germline assignment: CDR1 MRHNA and CDR2 SNTAGT. The V gene end was trimmed by 6 bases and the J gene end by 6 bases; junction bases not matched to a gene: 8. The CDR3 runs 14 residues. CDR3 nucleotides: TGTGCCAGCAGGCAGGTAGCGGGACCCGATACGCAGTATTTT. Translation gives CASRQVAGPDTQYF.

The chain employs TRBV18 and TRBJ1-1; D may be TRBD1 (6 bases). This CDR3 is built from 15 residues. Per the germline V gene, CDR1 is KGHSH and CDR2 is LQKENI. V lost 3 bases and J lost 5, with 16 bases in between. In DNA form, the CDR3 reads TGTGCCAGCTCACCCCTACGACAGGCTGGGACTGAAGCTTTCTTT. Translation gives CASSPLRQAGTEAFF.

This chain connects TRBV29-1 to TRBJ2-1, with D unresolved. This CDR3 has 12 amino acids. The germline V gene encodes CDR1 SQVTM and CDR2 ANQGSEA. Trimming removed 6 bases at V and 9 bases at J, with 15 bases between. In nucleotides, the CDR3 is TGCAGCGTGGTCCAACGAGGTTTTGAGCAGTTCTTC. Protein sequence: CSVVQRGFEQFF.

V and J are TRBV5-1 and TRBJ1-2; 11 positions agree with TRBD1. The CDR3 spans 15 residues. The ends lost 0 bases at V and 8 bases at J; junction bases unmatched: 6. The germline V gene has CDR1 SGHRS and CDR2 YFSETQ. The CDR3 loop is CASSLGTGGIGGYTF. The CDR3, as DNA: TGCGCCAGCAGCTTGGGGACAGGGGGCATCGGAGGCTACACCTTC.

The rearrangement joins TRBV27 to TRBJ2-3, with no clear D. The CDR3 is made up of 14 amino acids. Germline loops: CDR1 MNHEY, CDR2 SMNVEV (reference sequence). The V end lost 3 bases, the J end lost 3 bases, and 10 bases lay between the germline ends. CDR3 loop: CASSFQLSTDTQYF. CDR3 nucleotide sequence: TGTGCCAGCAGTTTTCAATTATCGACAGATACGCAGTATTTT.

J is TRBJ1-5 and V is TRBV27; 8 positions agree with TRBD1. The CDR3 loop spans 13 amino acids. Germline V gene data show CDR1 as MNHEY and CDR2 as SMNVEV (reference sequence). The V and J ends lost 6 bases and 7 bases, in that order; junction bases with no gene match: 5. The DNA for the CDR3 is TGTGCCAGCAGCGGACAGGGTTGGCAGCCCCAGCATTTT. Translation gives CASSGQGWQPQHF.

The CDR3 protein is CASNAGSVDEQFF. The DNA of the CDR3 is TGTGCCAGCAACGCGGGCAGCGTGGATGAGCAGTTCTTC. The V and J genes are TRBV27 and TRBJ2-1; perhaps TRBD2 as D (5 bases). Trimming shortened V by 7 bases and J by 8 bases, and 15 bases separated the two germline ends. The length of the CDR3 is 13 residues. Germline V lookup: CDR1 MNHEY, CDR2 SMNVEV (reference sequence).

The J gene is TRBJ2-7, the V gene TRBV5-6; D is perhaps TRBD1 or TRBD2 (7 bases each). CDR1 and CDR2 (germline): SGHDT, YYEEEE. CDR3 length: 15 amino acids. V was shortened by 4 bases and J by 6 bases, with 20 bases between the two germline ends. The CDR3 region is CASSLAGGGSGEQYF. Written as DNA, the CDR3 is TGTGCCAGCAGCCTCGCAGGGGGGGGATCGGGCGAGCAGTACTTC.

V usage is TRBV5-1 and J usage is TRBJ1-3; a weak D match, TRBD1 (5 bases). With 2 bases removed from V and 0 bases from J, the gap between germline ends came to 12 bases. Germline V gene lookup returns CDR1 SGHRS and CDR2 YFSETQ. The length of the CDR3 is 16 residues. This CDR3 is CASSFSGSSSGNTIYF. The CDR3 DNA is TGCGCCAGCAGCTTCTCAGGGAGTTCCTCTGGAAACACCATATATTTT.

J is TRBJ2-1 and V is TRBV3-1 (or the pseudogene TRBV3-2); 7 bases are shared with TRBD1. V lost 4 bases, J lost 9 bases, and 6 bases stayed unmatched. CDR1 and CDR2 from the germline V gene are LGHDT and YNNKEL (reference sequence). This CDR3 is built from 13 residues. The CDR3 loop reads CASSLDRASEQFF. The DNA for the CDR3 is TGTGCCAGCAGCCTTGACAGGGCCAGTGAGCAGTTCTTC.

The chain is built from TRBV7-9 and TRBJ1-2; TRBD1 matches at 8 bases. Germline V gene sequence: CDR1 SEHNR, CDR2 FQNEAQ (reference sequence). V dropped 0 bases and J dropped 4; count of bases not matched to a gene: 7. CDR3 length equals 16 residues. CDR3 sequence (DNA): TGTGCCAGCAGCTTAGCCGGACAGGGCGGCGGCTATGGCTACACCTTC. Protein: CASSLAGQGGGYGYTF.